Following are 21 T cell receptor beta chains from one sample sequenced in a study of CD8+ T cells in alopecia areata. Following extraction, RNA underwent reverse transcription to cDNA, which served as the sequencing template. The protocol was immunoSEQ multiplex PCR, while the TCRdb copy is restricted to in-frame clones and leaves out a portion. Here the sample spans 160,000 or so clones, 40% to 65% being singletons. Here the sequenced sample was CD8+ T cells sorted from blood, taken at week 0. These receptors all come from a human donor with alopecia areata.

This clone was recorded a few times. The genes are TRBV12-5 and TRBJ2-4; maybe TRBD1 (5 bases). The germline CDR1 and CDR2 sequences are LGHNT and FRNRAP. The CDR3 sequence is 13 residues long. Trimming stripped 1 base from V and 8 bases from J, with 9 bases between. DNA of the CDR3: TGTGCTAGTGGTTTGGACGGCAGGGACATTCAGTACTTC. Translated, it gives CASGLDGRDIQYF. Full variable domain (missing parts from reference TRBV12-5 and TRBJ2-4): DARVTQTPRHKVTEMGQEVTMRCQPILGHNTVFWYRQTMMQGLELLAYFRNRAPLDDSGMPKDRFSAEMPDATLATLKIQPSEPRDSAVYFCASGLDGRDIQYFGAGTRLSVL.

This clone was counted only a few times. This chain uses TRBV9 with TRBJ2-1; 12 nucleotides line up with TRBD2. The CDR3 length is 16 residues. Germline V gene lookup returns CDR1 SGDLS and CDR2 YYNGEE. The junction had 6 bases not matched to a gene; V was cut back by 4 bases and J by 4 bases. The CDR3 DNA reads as TGTGCCAGCAGCCCGCGACTAGCGGGGGCTTACAATGAGCAGTTCTTC. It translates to CASSPRLAGAYNEQFF.

CDR3 sequence reads: CASSFGRVDSPLHF. DNA for the CDR3: TGTGCCAGCAGTTTTGGCAGGGTGGATTCACCCCTCCACTTT. The chain joins TRBV28 to TRBJ1-6, with a weak D call TRBD1 (5 bases). Looked up from germline, CDR1 is MDHEN and CDR2 is SYDVKM. V was clipped by 3 bases and J by 8 bases, with 11 bases between them. This CDR3 contains 14 residues.

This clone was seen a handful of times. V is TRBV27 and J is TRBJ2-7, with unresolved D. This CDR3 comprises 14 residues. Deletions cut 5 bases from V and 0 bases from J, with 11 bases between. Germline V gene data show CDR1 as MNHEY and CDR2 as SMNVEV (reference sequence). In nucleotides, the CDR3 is TGTGCCAGCAGTCTCACCGGCACCTCCTACGAGCAGTACTTC. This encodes CASSLTGTSYEQYF.

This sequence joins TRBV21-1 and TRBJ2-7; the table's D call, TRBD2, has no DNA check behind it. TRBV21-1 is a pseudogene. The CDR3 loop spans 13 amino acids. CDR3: CASSKGGEEEQYF. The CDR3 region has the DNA TGTGCCAGCAGCAAAGGGGGAGAGGAAGAGCAGTACTTC.

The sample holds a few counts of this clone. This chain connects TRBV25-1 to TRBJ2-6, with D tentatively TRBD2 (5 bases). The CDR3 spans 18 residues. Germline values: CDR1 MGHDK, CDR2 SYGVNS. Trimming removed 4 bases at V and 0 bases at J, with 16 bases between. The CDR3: CASSVATVRSSGANVLTF. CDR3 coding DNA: TGTGCCAGCAGTGTAGCGACTGTCCGGAGCTCTGGGGCCAACGTCCTGACTTTC.

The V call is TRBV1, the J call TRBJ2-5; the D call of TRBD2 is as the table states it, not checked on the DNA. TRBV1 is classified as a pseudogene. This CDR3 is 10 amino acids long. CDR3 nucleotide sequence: TGCACCAGCGGGAGTGAGACCCAGTACTTC. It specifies CTSGSETQYF.

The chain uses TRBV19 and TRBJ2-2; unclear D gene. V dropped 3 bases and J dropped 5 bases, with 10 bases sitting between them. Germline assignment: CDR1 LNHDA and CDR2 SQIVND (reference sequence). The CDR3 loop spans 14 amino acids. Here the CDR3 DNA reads TGTGCCAGTAGTATGGCACAATCTACCGGGGAGCTGTTTTTT. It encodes CASSMAQSTGELFF.

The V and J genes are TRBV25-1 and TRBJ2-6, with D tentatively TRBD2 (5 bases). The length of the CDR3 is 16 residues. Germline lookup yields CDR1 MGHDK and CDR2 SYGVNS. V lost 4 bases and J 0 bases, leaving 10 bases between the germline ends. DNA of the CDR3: TGTGCCAGCAGTGCGTCAGCGGACTCTGGGGCCAACGTCCTGACTTTC. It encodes CASSASADSGANVLTF. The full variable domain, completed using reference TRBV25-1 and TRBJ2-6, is EADIYQTPRYLVIGTGKKITLECSQTMGHDKMYWYQQDPGMELHLIHYSYGVNSTEKGDLSSESTVSRIRTEHFPLTLESARPSHTSQYLCASSASADSGANVLTFGAGSRLTVL.

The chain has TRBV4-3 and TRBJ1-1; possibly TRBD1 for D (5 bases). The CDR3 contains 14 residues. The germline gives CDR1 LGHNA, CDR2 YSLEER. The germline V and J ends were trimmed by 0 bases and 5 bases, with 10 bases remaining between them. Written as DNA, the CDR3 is TGCGCCAGCAGCCAAGATCTTGGGGGGACTGAAGCTTTCTTT. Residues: CASSQDLGGTEAFF.

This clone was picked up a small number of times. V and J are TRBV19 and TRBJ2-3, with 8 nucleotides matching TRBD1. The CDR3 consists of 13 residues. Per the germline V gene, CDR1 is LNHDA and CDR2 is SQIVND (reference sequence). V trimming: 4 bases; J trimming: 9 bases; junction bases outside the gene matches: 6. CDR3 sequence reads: CASSTRQGPTQYF. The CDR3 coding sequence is TGTGCCAGTAGTACGAGACAGGGGCCCACGCAGTATTTT. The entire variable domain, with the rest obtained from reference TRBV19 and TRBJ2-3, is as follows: DGGITQSPKYLFRKEGQNVTLSCEQNLNHDAMYWYRQDPGQGLRLIYYSQIVNDFQKGDIAEGYSVSREKKESFPLTVTSAQKNPTAFYLCASSTRQGPTQYFGPGTRLTVL.

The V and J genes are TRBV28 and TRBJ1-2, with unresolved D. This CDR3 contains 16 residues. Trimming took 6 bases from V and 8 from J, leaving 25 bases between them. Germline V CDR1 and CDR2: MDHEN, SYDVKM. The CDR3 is CASRPSAQGRLGGYTF. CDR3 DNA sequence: TGTGCCAGCAGACCTTCTGCTCAAGGGCGCCTGGGGGGCTACACCTTC.

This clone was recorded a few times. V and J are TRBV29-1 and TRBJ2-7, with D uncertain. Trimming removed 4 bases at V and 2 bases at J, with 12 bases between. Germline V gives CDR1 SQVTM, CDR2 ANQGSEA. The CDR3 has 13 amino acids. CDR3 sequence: CSVAGMVPYEQYF. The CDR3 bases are TGCAGCGTTGCTGGGATGGTCCCCTACGAGCAGTACTTC.

The CDR3 sequence: CASSLVGVSGASSYEQYF. CDR3 in DNA: TGTGCCAGCAGCTTAGTCGGGGTTAGCGGGGCGAGCTCCTACGAGCAGTACTTC. This rearrangement joins TRBV11-2 to TRBJ2-7; 8 nucleotides line up with TRBD2. CDR3 length: 18 residues. The trim removed 1 base at V and 0 bases at J, leaving 11 bases unmatched. Germline loops: CDR1 SGHAT, CDR2 FQNNGV.

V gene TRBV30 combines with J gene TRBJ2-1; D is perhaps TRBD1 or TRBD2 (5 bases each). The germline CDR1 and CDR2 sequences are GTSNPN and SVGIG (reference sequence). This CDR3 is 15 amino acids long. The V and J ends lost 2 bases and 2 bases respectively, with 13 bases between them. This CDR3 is CAWSRSMGAYNEQFF. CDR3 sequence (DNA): TGTGCCTGGAGTCGTTCCATGGGGGCCTACAATGAGCAGTTCTTC.

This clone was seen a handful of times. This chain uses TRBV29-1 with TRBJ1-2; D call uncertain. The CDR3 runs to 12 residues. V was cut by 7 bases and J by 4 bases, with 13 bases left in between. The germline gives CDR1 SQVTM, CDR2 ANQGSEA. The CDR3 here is CSAFVEGYGYTF. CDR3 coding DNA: TGCAGCGCTTTCGTAGAGGGCTATGGCTACACCTTC.

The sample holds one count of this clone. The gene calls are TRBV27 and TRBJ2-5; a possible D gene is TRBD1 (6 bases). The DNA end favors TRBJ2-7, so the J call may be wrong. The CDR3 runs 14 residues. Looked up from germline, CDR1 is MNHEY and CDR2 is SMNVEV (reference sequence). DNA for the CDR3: TGTGCCAGCAGTTTCGGGGACACCTCCTACGAGCAGTACTTC. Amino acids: CASSFGDTSYEQYF.

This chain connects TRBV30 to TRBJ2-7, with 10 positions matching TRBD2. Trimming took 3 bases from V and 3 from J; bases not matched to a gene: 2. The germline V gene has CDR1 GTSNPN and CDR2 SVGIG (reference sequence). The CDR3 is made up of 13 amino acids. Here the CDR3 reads CAWRTSGFYEQYF. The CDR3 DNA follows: TGTGCCTGGAGGACTAGCGGGTTCTACGAGCAGTACTTC.

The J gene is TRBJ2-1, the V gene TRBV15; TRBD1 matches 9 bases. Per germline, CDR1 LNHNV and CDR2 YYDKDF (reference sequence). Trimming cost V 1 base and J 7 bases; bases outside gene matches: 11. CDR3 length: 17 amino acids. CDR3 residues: CATSRGYGGQGENEQFF. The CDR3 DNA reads TGTGCCACCAGCAGAGGGTACGGGGGACAGGGTGAGAATGAGCAGTTCTTC. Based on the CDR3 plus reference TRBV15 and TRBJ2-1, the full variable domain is DAMVIQNPRYQVTQFGKPVTLSCSQTLNHNVMYWYQQKSSQAPKLLFHYYDKDFNNEADTPDNFQSRRPNTSFCFLDIRSPGLGDTAMYLCATSRGYGGQGENEQFFGPGTRLTVL.

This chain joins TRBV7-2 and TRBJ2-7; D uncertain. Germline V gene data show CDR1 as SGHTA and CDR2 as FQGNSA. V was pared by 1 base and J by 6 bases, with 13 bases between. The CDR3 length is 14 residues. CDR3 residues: CASSLGQSPGEQYF. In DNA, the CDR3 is TGTGCCAGCAGCTTAGGACAATCACCCGGCGAGCAGTACTTC.

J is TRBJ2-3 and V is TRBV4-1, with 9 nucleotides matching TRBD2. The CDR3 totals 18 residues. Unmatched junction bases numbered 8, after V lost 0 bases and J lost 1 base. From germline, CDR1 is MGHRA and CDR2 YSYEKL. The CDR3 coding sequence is TGCGCCAGCAGCCAAGAAACGCCTAGCGGGGACCGCACAGATACGCAGTATTTT. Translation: CASSQETPSGDRTDTQYF.